The 32 T cell receptor beta chains below all came from one sample that was sequenced in a study of early T cells in non-severe SARS-CoV-2 infection. TCRdb processed the 5' RACE reads anew with MiXCR; each CDR3 protein has one entry. This table holds 40,000 to 60,000 distinct CDR3 sequences, about 6.2% found once. Source: whole blood, taken at baseline. These receptors all stem from an adult who was a healthcare worker with PCR-confirmed SARS-CoV-2 infection or an uninfected control (not recorded which).

There are many counts of this clonotype. The J gene is TRBJ1-2, the V gene TRBV29-1; 7 positions agree with TRBD1. The J segment lost 4 bases and the V segment lost 4 bases, leaving 3 bases of the junction unmatched. The germline V gene has CDR1 SQVTM and CDR2 ANQGSEA. There are 12 residues in the CDR3. The CDR3 coding sequence is TGCAGCGTTGCAGACAGGGCCTATGGCTACACCTTC. Its protein product is CSVADRAYGYTF.

This chain joins TRBV5-6 and TRBJ2-5, with D perhaps matching TRBD1 (5 bases). There are 14 residues in the CDR3. CDR1 SGHDT and CDR2 YYEEEE come from the germline V gene. The V gene lost 4 bases and the J gene lost 9 bases, with 19 bases spanning the gap. The CDR3, as DNA: TGTGCCAGCAGCCCTTTCTGGGGCCAGGTGCCCCAGTACTTC. It is translated as CASSPFWGQVPQYF.

The J gene is TRBJ2-5, the V gene TRBV11-2; TRBD2 matches 9 bases. Trimming took 0 bases from V and 5 from J; bases not matched to a gene: 4. The CDR3 sequence is 15 residues long. CDR1 is SGHAT and CDR2 is FQNNGV in the germline V gene. The CDR3, as DNA: TGTGCCAGCAGCTTAGAGGCGGGAGGGCTTGAGACCCAGTACTTC. It codes for CASSLEAGGLETQYF. Supplemented by reference TRBV11-2 and TRBJ2-5, the full variable domain reads EAGVAQSPRYKIIEKRQSVAFWCNPISGHATLYWYQQILGQGPKLLIQFQNNGVVDDSQLPKDRFSAERLKGVDSTLKIQPAKLEDSAVYLCASSLEAGGLETQYFGPGTRLLVL.

This clonotype showed up just a few times. The V and J genes are TRBV7-2 and TRBJ2-3, with D tentatively TRBD2 (5 bases). The germline V and J ends were trimmed by 3 bases and 1 base, with 11 bases remaining between them. Germline V lookup: CDR1 SGHTA, CDR2 FQGNSA. The length of the CDR3 is 15 residues. The CDR3 DNA reads TGTGCCAGCAGCTTCAGGAGCGGCCGCACAGATACGCAGTATTTT. It codes for CASSFRSGRTDTQYF. Complete variable domain (other parts from reference TRBV7-2 and TRBJ2-3): GAGVSQSPSNKVTEKGKDVELRCDPISGHTALYWYRQSLGQGLEFLIYFQGNSAPDKSGLPSDRFSAERTGGSVSTLTIQRTQQEDSAVYLCASSFRSGRTDTQYFGPGTRLTVL.

This clonotype was seen repeatedly, ten times or more. This rearrangement joins TRBV6-1 to TRBJ2-7; D perhaps matches TRBD1 (7 bases). Germline V gene sequence: CDR1 MNHNS, CDR2 SASEGT. The CDR3 extends over 15 amino acids. The ends were cut back, 6 bases at V and 0 bases at J, with 15 bases in the middle. This chain's CDR3 is CASRKGASDSYEQYF. As DNA, the CDR3 is TGTGCCAGCAGAAAGGGGGCTAGCGACTCCTACGAGCAGTACTTC.

This clonotype showed up just a few times. The chain recombines TRBV11-3 with TRBJ2-1, with 9 bases matching TRBD2. The ends lost 1 base at V and 8 bases at J; junction bases unmatched: 6. The CDR3 runs to 15 residues. Per the germline V gene, CDR1 is SGHNT and CDR2 is YENEEA. The CDR3 spells CASSLGAGGSHEQFF. The CDR3 coding sequence is TGTGCCAGCAGCTTAGGAGCGGGAGGTAGCCATGAGCAGTTCTTC.

This chain joins TRBV29-1 and TRBJ2-3, with D possibly being TRBD1 (7 bases). In germline, CDR1 is SQVTM, CDR2 ANQGSEA. Trimming cost V 4 bases and J 3 bases, with 11 bases left between them. The CDR3 length is 13 residues. In nucleotides, the CDR3 is TGCAGCGTTGGAGCAGGGGGGACAGATACGCAGTATTTT. It codes for CSVGAGGTDTQYF.

This clonotype was detected ten times or more. V is TRBV29-1 and J is TRBJ2-2; D remains ambiguous. Germline V lookup: CDR1 SQVTM, CDR2 ANQGSEA. Trimming pared 5 bases from V and 13 bases from J, leaving 14 bases between. The CDR3 contains 11 residues. The CDR3 DNA follows: TGCAGCGTTTATCTCAACCTGAGGCTGTTTTTT. As protein: CSVYLNLRLFF.

Many counts were recorded for this clonotype. This chain joins TRBV29-1 and TRBJ1-2, with 9 positions matching TRBD1. V was clipped by 6 bases and J by 0 bases; unmatched bases: 5. CDR1 is SQVTM, CDR2 ANQGSEA, per germline. The CDR3 runs to 14 residues. In nucleotides, the CDR3 is TGCAGCGTGGTACAGGGGGCGGCTAACTATGGCTACACCTTC. It codes for CSVVQGAANYGYTF.

This clonotype showed up many times. V and J are TRBV11-2 and TRBJ2-1; perhaps TRBD1 as D (6 bases). From germline, CDR1 is SGHAT and CDR2 FQNNGV. There are 14 residues in the CDR3. V was shortened by 4 bases and J by 5 bases, with 12 bases between the two germline ends. Written as DNA, the CDR3 is TGTGCCAGCAGCTACAGGGTAATGGACAATGAGCAGTTCTTC. It yields the protein CASSYRVMDNEQFF.

This clonotype was recorded at least ten times. The chain has TRBV7-4 and TRBJ2-4, with TRBD2 matching over 11 bases. This CDR3 is 20 amino acids long. Germline loops: CDR1 SGHVT, CDR2 SQSDAQ. The V gene end was trimmed by 4 bases and the J gene end by 0 bases; junction bases not matched to a gene: 14. The CDR3 here is CASSSPSLAGGPLAKNIQYF. DNA of the CDR3: TGTGCCAGCAGCTCCCCGTCGCTAGCGGGAGGTCCCTTAGCCAAAAACATTCAGTACTTC.

This chain uses TRBV20-1 with TRBJ2-1; D uncertain. V was pared by 0 bases and J by 3 bases, with 6 bases between. The CDR3 has 13 amino acids. Germline V gene lookup returns CDR1 DFQATT and CDR2 SNEGSKA (reference sequence). The DNA of the CDR3 is TGCAGTGCTAGAGATCCCGACTACAATGAGCAGTTCTTC. Protein product: CSARDPDYNEQFF.

This clonotype occurred a few times. The gene calls are TRBV7-2 and TRBJ2-4; possible D gene TRBD1, 6 bases. CDR1 is SGHTA, CDR2 FQGNSA, per germline. The CDR3 is 14 residues long. V lost 4 bases and J 9 bases, leaving 16 bases between the germline ends. The CDR3 region is CASSSTGGRSIQYF. The CDR3 nucleotides are TGTGCCAGCAGCTCGACAGGTGGGCGAAGCATTCAGTACTTC.

The table lists this clonotype with a few counts. The CDR3 nucleotides are TGCAGCGTTGAAGGGAGCACAGATACGCAGTATTTT. Amino acids: CSVEGSTDTQYF. The chain carries TRBV29-1 and TRBJ2-3; D remains unclear. V lost 1 base and J 0 bases, leaving 2 bases between the germline ends. The length of the CDR3 is 12 residues. Germline V gene lookup returns CDR1 SQVTM and CDR2 ANQGSEA.

The V call is TRBV7-8, the J call TRBJ2-3; no firm D call. The germline V and J ends were trimmed by 0 bases and 1 base, with 8 bases remaining between them. Per the germline V gene, CDR1 is SGHVS and CDR2 is FQNEAQ. The CDR3 is made up of 15 amino acids. In nucleotides, the CDR3 is TGTGCCAGCAGCTTAGCGAGGAGACGCACAGATACGCAGTATTTT. It translates to CASSLARRRTDTQYF.

This chain links TRBV4-1 with TRBJ2-3, with D perhaps being TRBD1 or TRBD2 (6 bases each). CDR3 length equals 16 residues. The germline CDR1 and CDR2 sequences are MGHRA and YSYEKL. V was clipped by 3 bases and J by 4 bases, with 17 bases between them. In DNA form, the CDR3 reads TGCGCCAGCAGCCAGGGACAAGACAGGAGGGCAGATACGCAGTATTTT. Translating it yields CASSQGQDRRADTQYF.

The chain has TRBV15 and TRBJ1-6; 7 bases map to TRBD1. V shed 4 bases and J 6 bases; nucleotides not matched to a gene: 6. Per germline, CDR1 LNHNV and CDR2 YYDKDF (reference sequence). This CDR3 comprises 15 residues. DNA of the CDR3: TGTGCCACCAGCAAGAACAGGGGACCTAATTCACCCCTCCACTTT. Its protein product is CATSKNRGPNSPLHF.

This clonotype was seen repeatedly, ten times or more. The genes are TRBV5-8 and TRBJ1-1; D unresolved. Germline V gives CDR1 SGHTS, CDR2 YDEGEE. V lost 1 base, J lost 1 base, and 5 bases lay in between. This CDR3 comprises 13 residues. DNA of the CDR3: TGTGCCAGCAGCTTGACGGCGAACACTGAAGCTTTCTTT. Protein product: CASSLTANTEAFF.

The chain's CDR3 is CATSDPEPGRETQYF. The CDR3 bases are TGTGCCACCAGTGACCCCGAACCCGGCAGGGAGACCCAGTACTTC. This chain joins TRBV24-1 and TRBJ2-5; D remains ambiguous. Germline CDR1 is KGHDR and CDR2 is SFDVKD. With 4 bases removed from V and 5 bases from J, the gap between germline ends came to 16 bases. The CDR3 spans 15 residues.

This clonotype was observed at least ten times. The chain is built from TRBV12-3 or TRBV12-4 and TRBJ1-5; D possibly corresponds to TRBD1 (5 bases). This CDR3 contains 19 residues. V shed 6 bases and J shed 4 bases, with 28 bases lying between them. Written as DNA, the CDR3 is TGTGCCAGCAGCCCGGGGACTAGTAAGAGCCGAGTGACTAATCAGCCCCAGCATTTT. This sequence encodes CASSPGTSKSRVTNQPQHF.

Many counts were recorded for this clonotype. This sequence joins TRBV13 and TRBJ2-1, with TRBD1 matching 8 bases. Germline CDR1 reads PRHDT; CDR2 reads FYEKMQ (reference sequence). Trimming at V came to 0 bases and at J to 3 bases, leaving 4 bases not matched to a gene. This CDR3 region has 16 residues. The CDR3 DNA is TGTGCCAGCAGCTTAGGCCGGGGGACAGGCTACAATGAGCAGTTCTTC. It is translated as CASSLGRGTGYNEQFF.

This chain joins TRBV28 and TRBJ2-7; the D gene is possibly TRBD1 (6 bases). This CDR3 contains 12 residues. Between the trimmed V and J ends, which lost 5 bases and 5 bases, there was a span of 10 bases. The V gene's germline CDR1 is MDHEN and CDR2 SYDVKM. The CDR3 coding sequence is TGTGCCAGCAGTGGACAGCTCGACGAGCAGTACTTC. This encodes CASSGQLDEQYF.

The J gene is TRBJ2-6, the V gene TRBV5-6; D may be TRBD2 (6 bases). Trimming shortened V by 6 bases and J by 1 base, and 11 bases separated the two germline ends. The CDR3 has 15 amino acids. CDR1 is SGHDT, CDR2 YYEEEE, per germline. The DNA of the CDR3 is TGTGCCAGCACCCTTGGGGGGTCTGGGGCCAACGTCCTGACTTTC. Amino acid sequence: CASTLGGSGANVLTF.

The table lists this clonotype with a few counts. The V gene is TRBV19, the J gene TRBJ2-1; D is ambiguous. V dropped 5 bases and J dropped 2 bases, with 13 bases sitting between them. This CDR3 is 15 amino acids long. Looked up from germline, CDR1 is LNHDA and CDR2 is SQIVND (reference sequence). The CDR3 protein is CASSLDLAPYNEQFF. The DNA of the CDR3 is TGTGCCAGTAGTCTGGACCTCGCTCCCTACAATGAGCAGTTCTTC.

The sample holds many counts of this clonotype. The V gene is TRBV9, the J gene TRBJ2-5, with D tentatively TRBD2 (6 bases). The CDR3 consists of 14 residues. Germline values: CDR1 SGDLS, CDR2 YYNGEE. Deletions cut 4 bases from V and 5 bases from J, with 15 bases between. The CDR3 loop reads CASSPGSLWETQYF. The CDR3 bases are TGTGCCAGCAGCCCCGGGAGCCTCTGGGAGACCCAGTACTTC.

This clonotype has a handful of counts. The rearrangement joins TRBV5-1 to TRBJ2-5; weak D call: TRBD2 (6 bases). Germline V CDR1 and CDR2: SGHRS, YFSETQ. This CDR3 comprises 16 residues. V was pared by 0 bases and J by 5 bases, with 17 bases between. The CDR3 bases are TGCGCCAGCAGCTTGGCACGGGACCCGGGAGCGGAGACCCAGTACTTC. It translates to CASSLARDPGAETQYF. Complete variable domain (other parts from reference TRBV5-1 and TRBJ2-5): KAGVTQTPRYLIKTRGQQVTLSCSPISGHRSVSWYQQTPGQGLQFLFEYFSETQRNKGNFPGRFSGRQFSNSRSEMNVSTLELGDSALYLCASSLARDPGAETQYFGPGTRLLVL.

This clonotype has at least ten counts. The chain has TRBV4-2 and TRBJ2-4; D remains unclear. Trimming took 0 bases from V and 9 from J, leaving 12 bases between them. The germline gives CDR1 LGHNA, CDR2 YNFKEQ. The CDR3 spans 14 residues. CDR3 DNA: TGTGCCAGCAGCCAAGAAACGCCAGACGGCATTCAGTACTTC. This codes for CASSQETPDGIQYF.

This clonotype appeared many times. The chain is built from TRBV6-5 and TRBJ2-7; tentatively, D is TRBD1 or TRBD2 (5 bases each). Germline assignment: CDR1 MNHEY and CDR2 SVGAGI. The V gene lost 5 bases and the J gene lost 6 bases, with 17 bases spanning the gap. The length of the CDR3 is 14 residues. In nucleotides, the CDR3 is TGTGCCAGCAGTACACGGGTCCGAGGGGCCGAGCAGTACTTC. This gives the protein CASSTRVRGAEQYF.

There are many counts of this clonotype. The chain links TRBV19 to TRBJ2-2; D gene ambiguous. The ends were cut back, 3 bases at V and 7 bases at J, with 6 bases in the middle. The germline V gene encodes CDR1 LNHDA and CDR2 SQIVND (reference sequence). The CDR3 sequence is 12 residues long. The CDR3 coding sequence is TGTGCCAGTAGTATTAGGGTCGGGGAGCTGTTTTTT. Translation gives CASSIRVGELFF.

The chain uses TRBV11-2 and TRBJ2-1; 12 positions agree with TRBD2. Germline CDR1 and CDR2: SGHAT and FQNNGV. The CDR3 covers 19 residues. Trimming removed 4 bases from V and 0 bases from J; junction bases left unmatched: 10. The CDR3 coding sequence is TGTGCCAGCAGCTCCGTCGGACTAGCGGGACGGAGCTCCTACAATGAGCAGTTCTTC. Protein sequence: CASSSVGLAGRSSYNEQFF.

This clonotype has a handful of counts. The chain carries TRBV27 and TRBJ2-4; D is unresolved. The CDR3 is 14 residues long. Between the trimmed V and J ends, which lost 0 bases and 6 bases, there was a span of 9 bases. CDR1 and CDR2 (germline): MNHEY, SMNVEV (reference sequence). The CDR3 DNA follows: TGTGCCAGCAGTTTATCTCGACACCCAAACATTCAGTACTTC. It is translated as CASSLSRHPNIQYF.

This clonotype was seen a few times. This chain links TRBV2 with TRBJ2-1; no firm D call. V gave up 1 base and J gave up 1 base, with 5 bases separating them. There are 14 residues in the CDR3. Germline V gene sequence: CDR1 SNHLY, CDR2 FYNNEI. CDR3 amino acids: CASSEVGSYNEQFF. CDR3 bases: TGTGCCAGCAGTGAAGTGGGTTCCTACAATGAGCAGTTCTTC.